This TCR beta chain was recovered during a study of T cells in Graves' hyperthyroidism and ophthalmopathy. An absence of ophthalmopathy progression within 18 months meant stable Graves' hyperthyroidism. Exclusion followed for patients with uncontrolled infection, other autoimmune disease, pregnancy or lactation. This CDR3 has 14 residues. Germline V gene sequence: CDR1 SNHLY, CDR2 FYNNEI. On this clonotype itself: Its antigen remains unknown.

Study-wide findings and caveats: Blood shared most expanded thyroid clonotypes above 0.001.

RNA transcripts yielded amplified TCR beta CDR3 regions. The HTBI primer set served for first-round RT-PCR of the TCR CDR3. Each CDR3 protein gets one entry after TCRdb re-called the multiplex PCR reads with MiXCR. The sample contains approximately 870,000 distinct CDR3 sequences, about two fifths of which appear only once. The receptor's source is a man aged 18-30 years with Graves' hyperthyroidism. Sequenced: blood. The chain uses TRBV2 and TRBJ1-1; TRBD1 is a possible D gene (5 bases). The CDR3: CATKQEGPNTEAFF. CDR3 sequence (DNA): TGTGCAACCAAACAGGAGGGGCCGAACACTGAAGCTTTCTTT.